The 14 T cell receptor beta chains listed next were all sequenced from one sample in a study of cytomegalovirus exposure and HLA in healthy donors. Vbeta (60) and Jbeta (13) primers were used in the PCR. Repertoires were generated with immunoSEQ multiplex PCR, while TCRdb's copy carries only in-frame clones and drops some. The data show approximately 150,000 clones, with about 80% seen just once and roughly 1.3% held by the top ten. The source material was PBMCs. These receptors came from a woman aged 45-65 years in good health and CMV-seronegative.

In regard to this clone: A junction end diverges from the germline sequence, so it may reflect a read error. The chain joins TRBV11-2 to TRBJ2-1; 11 bases fit TRBD2. The germline V gene encodes CDR1 SGHAT and CDR2 FQNNGV. The CDR3 covers 18 residues. The CDR3, as DNA: TGTGCCAGCAGCCTAGAGAGGCTAGCGGGGGGACTTTACAATGAGCAGTTCTTC. Translation: CASSLERLAGGLYNEQFF.

The V gene is TRBV27, the J gene TRBJ1-3; D is undetermined. CDR1 and CDR2 (germline): MNHEY, SMNVEV (reference sequence). This CDR3 is built from 13 residues. Trimming took off 7 bases at V and 0 bases at J, with 7 bases between the two ends. CDR3: CASILLSGNTIYF. The CDR3 nucleotides are TGTGCCAGCATCCTTCTCTCTGGAAACACCATATATTTT.

The chain is built from TRBV18 and TRBJ2-4, with TRBD2 matching 7 bases. V lost 3 bases, J lost 0 bases, and 2 bases stayed unmatched. Germline V gene data show CDR1 as KGHSH and CDR2 as LQKENI. CDR3 length equals 15 residues. The CDR3 DNA sequence: TGTGCCAGCTCACCTCCGGGGGGAGCCAAAAACATTCAGTACTTC. Its protein is CASSPPGGAKNIQYF.

The chain has TRBV5-1 and TRBJ2-7, with D possibly matching TRBD1 (6 bases). The CDR3 is 14 amino acids. Trimming took 5 bases from V and 3 from J, leaving 15 bases between them. In germline, CDR1 is SGHRS, CDR2 YFSETQ. The CDR3 DNA is TGCGCCAGCAGTCAGGACAGAACAGACTACGAGCAGTACTTC. Protein product: CASSQDRTDYEQYF. The complete variable domain, with remaining parts taken from reference TRBV5-1 and TRBJ2-7, reads KAGVTQTPRYLIKTRGQQVTLSCSPISGHRSVSWYQQTPGQGLQFLFEYFSETQRNKGNFPGRFSGRQFSNSRSEMNVSTLELGDSALYLCASSQDRTDYEQYFGPGTRLTVT.

This chain connects TRBV28 to TRBJ1-4; 10 bases line up with TRBD1. J lost 0 bases, V lost 8 bases, and 6 bases had no gene match. CDR3 length equals 16 residues. Germline-derived CDR1 and CDR2 are MDHEN and SYDVKM. The CDR3 DNA reads as TGTGCCAGCGCTACGGGGACAGGGGCAACTAATGAAAAACTGTTTTTT. Translated: CASATGTGATNEKLFF.

J is TRBJ1-2 and V is TRBV4-3; D is unresolved. Between the trimmed V and J ends, which lost 0 bases and 2 bases, there was a span of 7 bases. This CDR3 is built from 14 residues. Germline V gene sequence: CDR1 LGHNA, CDR2 YSLEER. The CDR3 DNA sequence: TGCGCCAGCAGCCAAGACTCGGTAAACTATGGCTACACCTTC. Protein: CASSQDSVNYGYTF.

In its sample, this clone was seen a few times. The rearrangement links TRBV7-2 to TRBJ2-3; a weak D match, TRBD2 (5 bases). V was clipped by 3 bases and J by 6 bases, with 13 bases between them. Germline-derived CDR1 and CDR2 are SGHTA and FQGNSA. The CDR3 loop spans 14 amino acids. CDR3 nucleotides: TGTGCCAGCAGCTTTTTCGGGATAACCGATACGCAGTATTTT. Amino acids: CASSFFGITDTQYF.

V gene TRBV20-1 combines with J gene TRBJ2-5; D call uncertain. Germline V gene sequence: CDR1 DFQATT, CDR2 SNEGSKA (reference sequence). The CDR3 sequence is 11 residues long. Deletions cut 3 bases from V and 4 bases from J, with 6 bases between. The CDR3: CSASSGETQYF. For the CDR3, the DNA is TGCAGTGCTAGTTCGGGAGAGACCCAGTACTTC.

This clone has just a few counts. This chain connects TRBV2 to TRBJ2-5, with TRBD2 identical over 10 bases. Germline CDR1 SNHLY, CDR2 FYNNEI. This CDR3 contains 15 residues. J gave up 2 bases and V 8 bases, and 8 bases lay outside the gene matches. CDR3 DNA: TGTGCCAGCGAACGTAGCGGGGGGCCTCAAGAGACCCAGTACTTC. It codes for CASERSGGPQETQYF.

The CDR3 nucleotides read TGCGCCAGCAGCCAAGAGGGCACAGGGTACTATGGCTACACCTTC. Protein sequence: CASSQEGTGYYGYTF. The chain couples TRBV4-3 to TRBJ1-2; weak D call: TRBD1 (6 bases). V was trimmed by 0 bases and J by 3 bases, leaving 11 bases between them. Germline loops: CDR1 LGHNA, CDR2 YSLEER. The CDR3 is made up of 15 amino acids.

This rearrangement joins TRBV4-2 to TRBJ2-2; TRBD2 agrees at 9 bases. Germline-derived CDR1 and CDR2 are LGHNA and YNFKEQ. The CDR3 runs 18 residues. The J segment lost 5 bases and the V segment lost 3 bases, leaving 13 bases of the junction unmatched. The CDR3 protein is CASSHRPHSGGGTGELFF. CDR3 in DNA: TGTGCCAGCAGCCACAGACCACATAGCGGGGGCGGAACCGGGGAGCTGTTTTTT.

The chain is built from TRBV5-1 and TRBJ1-2; D not resolved. The CDR3 covers 13 residues. CDR1 and CDR2 from the germline V gene are SGHRS and YFSETQ. The V end was cut by 4 bases, the J end by 6 bases, with 13 bases between. The CDR3 DNA reads TGCGCCAGCAGCCGAAGCTCTGTGGATGGCTACACCTTC. This gives the protein CASSRSSVDGYTF. Filled out from reference TRBV5-1 and TRBJ1-2, the complete variable domain reads KAGVTQTPRYLIKTRGQQVTLSCSPISGHRSVSWYQQTPGQGLQFLFEYFSETQRNKGNFPGRFSGRQFSNSRSEMNVSTLELGDSALYLCASSRSSVDGYTFGSGTRLTVV.

A note on this clone: Other DNA sequences from this sample encode an identical CDR3 as well. V is TRBV27 and J is TRBJ1-1, with D perhaps matching TRBD1 (6 bases). This CDR3 is 14 amino acids long. In germline, CDR1 is MNHEY, CDR2 SMNVEV (reference sequence). The V gene lost 3 bases and the J gene lost 4 bases, with 12 bases spanning the gap. The CDR3 nucleotides are TGTGCCAGCAGTTTGTTGAGGGGGAGCACTGAAGCTTTCTTT. Translated: CASSLLRGSTEAFF.

V usage is TRBV10-1 and J usage is TRBJ2-5; TRBD2 aligns across 12 bases. Losses at the gene ends were 5 bases for V and 4 bases for J; bases not matched to a gene: 2. This CDR3 has 14 residues. Germline values: CDR1 WNHNN, CDR2 SYGVQD (reference sequence). For the CDR3, the DNA is TGCGCCAGCAGTAAGACTAGCGGGGGAGAGACCCAGTACTTC. Protein: CASSKTSGGETQYF.